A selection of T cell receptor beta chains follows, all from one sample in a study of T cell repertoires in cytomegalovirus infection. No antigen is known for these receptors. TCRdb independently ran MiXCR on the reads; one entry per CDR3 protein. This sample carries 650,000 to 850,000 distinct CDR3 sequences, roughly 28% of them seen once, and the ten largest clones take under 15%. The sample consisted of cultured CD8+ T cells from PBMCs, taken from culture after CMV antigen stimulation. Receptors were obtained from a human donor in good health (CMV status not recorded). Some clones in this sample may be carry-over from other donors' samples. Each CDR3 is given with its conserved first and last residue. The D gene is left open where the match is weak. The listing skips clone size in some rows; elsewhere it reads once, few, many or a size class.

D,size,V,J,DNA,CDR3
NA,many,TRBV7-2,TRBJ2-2,TGTGCCAGCAGCTTATCCGAATACACCGGGGAGCTGTTTTTT,CASSLSEYTGELFF
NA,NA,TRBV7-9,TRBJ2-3,TGTGCCAGGGAGGGCACAGATACGCAGTATTTT,CAREGTDTQYF
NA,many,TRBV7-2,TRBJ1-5,TGTGCCAGCAGCGAGGGCGTCATATATCAGCCCCAGCATTTT,CASSEGVIYQPQHF
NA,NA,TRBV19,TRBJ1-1,TGTGCCAGTAGTATAGGCCTGTTGAACACTGAAGCTTTCTTT,CASSIGLLNTEAFF
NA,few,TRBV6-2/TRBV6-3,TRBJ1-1,TGTGCCAGCAGTTATTGGGAGCTGAACACTGAAGCTTTCTTT,CASSYWELNTEAFF
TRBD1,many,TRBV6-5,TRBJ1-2,TGTGCCAGCAGTCTGGACAGGGGATATAGCTACACCTTC,CASSLDRGYSYTF
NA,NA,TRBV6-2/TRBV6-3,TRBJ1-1,TGTGCCAGCAGTTACCGGCAGGTGGGCACTGAAGCTTTCTTT,CASSYRQVGTEAFF
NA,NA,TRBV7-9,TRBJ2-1,TGTGCCAGCAGCTCGAGGGACGGCAATGAGCAGTTCTTC,CASSSRDGNEQFF
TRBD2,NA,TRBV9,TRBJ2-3,TGTGCCAGCAGCGTAATTCCCCGGGGGGGAGATACGCAGTATTTT,CASSVIPRGGDTQYF
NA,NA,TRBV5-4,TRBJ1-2,TGTGCCAGCAGCTTGGAACGGGGATCCTATGGCTACACCTTC,CASSLERGSYGYTF
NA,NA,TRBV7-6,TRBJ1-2,TGTGCCAGCAGCTTACCGACGGGGCAGGGCTACACCTTC,CASSLPTGQGYTF
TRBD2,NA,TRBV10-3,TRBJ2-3,TGTGCCATCCGGGGGGTAGATACGCAGTATTTT,CAIRGVDTQYF
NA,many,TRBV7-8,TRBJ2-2,TGTGCCAGCAGTCCCTCAGCGAACACCGGGGAGCTGTTTTTT,CASSPSANTGELFF
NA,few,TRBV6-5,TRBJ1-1,TGTGCCAGCAGTTACCCACAGGGCTCTGAAGCTTTCTTT,CASSYPQGSEAFF
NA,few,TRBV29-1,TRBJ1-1,TGCAGCGTTGCAAGACTGAACACTGAAGCTTTCTTT,CSVARLNTEAFF
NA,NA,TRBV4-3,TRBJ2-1,TGCGCCAGCAGCCAAGGGAGGGGCTATGAGCAGTTCTTC,CASSQGRGYEQFF
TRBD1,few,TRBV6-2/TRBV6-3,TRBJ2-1,TGTGCCAGCACTCCGGGACAGGGAGCTCCTTCCTACAATGAGCAGTTCTTC,CASTPGQGAPSYNEQFF
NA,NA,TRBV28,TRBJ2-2,TGTGCCAGCAGTGAACGACAGTTGCACGGGGAGCTGTTTTTT,CASSERQLHGELFF
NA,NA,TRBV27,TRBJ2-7,TGTGCCAGCGGTCCCCACGAGCAGTACTTC,CASGPHEQYF
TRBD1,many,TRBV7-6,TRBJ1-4,TGTGCCAGCAGCCCGGGCAGGGGGCTGGTTAACGAAAAACTGTTTTTT,CASSPGRGLVNEKLFF
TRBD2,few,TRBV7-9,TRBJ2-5,TGTGCCAGCAGAAGGACTAGCGGGATGTACCAAGAGACCCAGTACTTC,CASRRTSGMYQETQYF
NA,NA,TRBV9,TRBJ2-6,TGTGCCAGCACCCAGAGGGTCGAGAACTCTGGGGCCAACGTCCTGACTTTC,CASTQRVENSGANVLTF
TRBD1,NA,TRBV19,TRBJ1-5,TGTGCCAGCCAGACAGGGTTCAATCAGCCCCAGCATTTT,CASQTGFNQPQHF
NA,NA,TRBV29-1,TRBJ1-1,TGCAGCGTTGCTGTGGGGGCTTTGTCTGAAGCTTTCTTT,CSVAVGALSEAFF
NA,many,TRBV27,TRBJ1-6,TGTGCCAGCAGTTTATCGGTTCCGTCCATTGGGGCACCCCTCCACTTT,CASSLSVPSIGAPLHF
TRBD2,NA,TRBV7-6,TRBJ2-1,TGTGCCAGCAGCCCTAGCGGGGGGGCAGGTGAGCAGTTCTTC,CASSPSGGAGEQFF
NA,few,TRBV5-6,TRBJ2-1,TGTGCCAGCAGCTCCGCGGTAGGAATTCCCTACAATGAGCAGTTCTTC,CASSSAVGIPYNEQFF
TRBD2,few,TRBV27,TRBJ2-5,TGTGCCAGCAGTTTTCCGGGACTAGGGGAGACCCAGTACTTC,CASSFPGLGETQYF
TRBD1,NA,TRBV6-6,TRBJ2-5,TGTGCCAGCTCAAAAGTCCGGACAGGGGGCGCAGAGACCCAGTACTTC,CASSKVRTGGAETQYF
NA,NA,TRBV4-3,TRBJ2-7,TGCGCCAGCAGCCAAGACTACACCCAGGAAGGCTACGAGCAGTACTTC,CASSQDYTQEGYEQYF
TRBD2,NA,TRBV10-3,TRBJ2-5,TGTGCCATCAGTGGGGTTTTAGCGGGCCCGGGGGAGACCCAGTACTTC,CAISGVLAGPGETQYF
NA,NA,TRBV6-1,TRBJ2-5,TGTGCCAGCAACGCCAGGGATGAAGAGACCCAGTACTTC,CASNARDEETQYF
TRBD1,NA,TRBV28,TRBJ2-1,TGTGCCAGCAGTTCCCTCCGGACAGGGTCATCGAACAATGAGCAGTTCTTC,CASSSLRTGSSNNEQFF
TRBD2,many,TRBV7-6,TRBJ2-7,TGTGCCAGCAGCGTCAGCGGGGCCCCCTACGAGCAGTACTTC,CASSVSGAPYEQYF
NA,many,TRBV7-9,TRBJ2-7,TGTGCCAGCAGCTTAGCAGCTTCCTACGAGCAGTACTTC,CASSLAASYEQYF
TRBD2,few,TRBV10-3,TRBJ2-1,TGTGCCATCAGTGGGAGACTAGCGGGGGTAAGCTCCTACAATGAGCAGTTCTTC,CAISGRLAGVSSYNEQFF